This TCR beta chain was profiled in a study of cytomegalovirus exposure and HLA in healthy donors. Study outcomes and limitations: For most TCR beta V segments, an earlier analysis put the productive rate at about 87% or about 30% of the time. In a later analysis, V- and J-gene trimming of beta chains associated with a DCLRE1C missense variant, replicated independently. TRBV6-2, TRBV6-3 and some other V segments were excluded as indistinguishable.

This cohort consisted of healthy bone marrow donors. PCR involved 60 Vbeta and 13 Jbeta primers. TCRdb's table, derived via immunoSEQ multiplex PCR, lists solely in-frame clones and lacks some. The table lists some 190,000 clones, 76% of them singletons. The ends lost 3 bases at V and 3 bases at J; junction bases unmatched: 3. The V gene's germline CDR1 is LGHNA and CDR2 YNFKEQ. CDR3 length: 15 amino acids. Comment on this clone: The antigen is unknown.

This TCR derives from a man younger than 30 in good health and CMV-seronegative. The V gene is TRBV4-2, the J gene TRBJ2-7; 12 bases map to TRBD2. Sequences were obtained from PBMCs. The CDR3 sequence: CASSHTLAGGYEQYF. The CDR3 DNA reads as TGTGCCAGCAGCCATACACTAGCGGGAGGCTACGAGCAGTACTTC.